The entry that follows covers one T cell receptor (beta chain) sequence. The protocol was immunoSEQ multiplex PCR, while the TCRdb copy is restricted to in-frame clones and leaves out a portion. The sample yields some 270,000 clones, around 88% seen once. This sample is drawn from a study of Ad26.COV2.S vaccination and SARS-CoV-2 variants. In the study overall: By the intramuscular route, Ad26.COV2.S was given once, or twice 56 days apart.

Treatment here: about 20 received Ad26.COV2.S at low or high dose, single or two shots; about 5 received placebo; per-sample allocation not given. The investigators took samples on day 63 after the first vaccine or placebo injection. Trimming pared 0 bases from V and 0 bases from J, leaving 5 bases between. The germline gives CDR1 SGHTA, CDR2 FQGNSA. The CDR3 covers 14 residues. This chain uses TRBV7-2 with TRBJ1-1; D unclear. Sequences were derived from peripheral blood, sampled in a trial of Ad26.COV2.S vaccine versus placebo. The TCR comes from a person between 18 and 59 years old who received the Ad26.COV2.S COVID-19 vaccine or a placebo. The CDR3 loop reads CASSLAGMNTEAFF. CDR3 in DNA: TGTGCCAGCAGCTTAGCAGGGATGAACACTGAAGCTTTCTTT.